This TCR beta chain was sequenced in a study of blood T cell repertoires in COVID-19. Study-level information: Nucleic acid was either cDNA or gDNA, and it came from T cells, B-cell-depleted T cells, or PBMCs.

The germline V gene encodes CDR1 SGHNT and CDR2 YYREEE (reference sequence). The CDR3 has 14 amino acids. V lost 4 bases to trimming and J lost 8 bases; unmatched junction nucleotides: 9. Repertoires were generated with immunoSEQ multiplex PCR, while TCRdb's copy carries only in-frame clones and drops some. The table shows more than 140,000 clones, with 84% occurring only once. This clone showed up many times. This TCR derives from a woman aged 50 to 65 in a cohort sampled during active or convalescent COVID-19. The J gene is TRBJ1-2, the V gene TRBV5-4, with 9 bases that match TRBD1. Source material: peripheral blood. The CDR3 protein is CASSGTGTGKGYTF. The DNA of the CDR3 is TGTGCCAGCAGCGGGACCGGGACAGGGAAGGGCTACACCTTC.